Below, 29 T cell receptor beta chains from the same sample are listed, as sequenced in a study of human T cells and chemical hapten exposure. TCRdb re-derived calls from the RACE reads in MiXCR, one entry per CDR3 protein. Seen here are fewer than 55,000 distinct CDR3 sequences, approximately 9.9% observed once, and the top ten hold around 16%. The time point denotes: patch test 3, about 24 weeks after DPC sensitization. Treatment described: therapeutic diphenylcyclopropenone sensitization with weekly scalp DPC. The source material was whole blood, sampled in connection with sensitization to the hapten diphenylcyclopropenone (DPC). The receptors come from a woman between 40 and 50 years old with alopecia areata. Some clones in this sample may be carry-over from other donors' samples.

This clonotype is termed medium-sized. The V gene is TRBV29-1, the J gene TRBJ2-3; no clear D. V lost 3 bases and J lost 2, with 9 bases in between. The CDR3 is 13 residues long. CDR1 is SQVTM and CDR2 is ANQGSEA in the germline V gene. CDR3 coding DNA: TGCAGCGTTGATTCCGGATTCACAGATACGCAGTATTTT. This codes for CSVDSGFTDTQYF.

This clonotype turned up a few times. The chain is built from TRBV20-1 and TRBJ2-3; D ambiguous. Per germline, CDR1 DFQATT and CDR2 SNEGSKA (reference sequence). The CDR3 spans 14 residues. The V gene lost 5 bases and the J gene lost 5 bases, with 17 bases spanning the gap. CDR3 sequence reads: CSAQRSRVGDTQYF. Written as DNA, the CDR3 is TGCAGTGCTCAGAGGTCGCGCGTTGGAGATACGCAGTATTTT.

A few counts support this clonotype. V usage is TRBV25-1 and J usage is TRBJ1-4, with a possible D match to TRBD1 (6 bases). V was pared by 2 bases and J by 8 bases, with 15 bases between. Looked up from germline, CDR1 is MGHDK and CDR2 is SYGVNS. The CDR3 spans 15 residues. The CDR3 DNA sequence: TGTGCCAGCAGTGAAAGGACCCCAAGGGGGGAAAAACTGTTTTTT. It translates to CASSERTPRGEKLFF.

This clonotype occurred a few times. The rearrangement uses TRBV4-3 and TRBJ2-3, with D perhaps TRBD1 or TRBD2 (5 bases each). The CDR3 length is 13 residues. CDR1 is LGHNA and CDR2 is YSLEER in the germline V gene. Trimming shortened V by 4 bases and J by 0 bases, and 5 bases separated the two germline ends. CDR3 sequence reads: CASSRGSTDTQYF. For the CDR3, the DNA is TGCGCCAGCAGCCGGGGGAGCACAGATACGCAGTATTTT.

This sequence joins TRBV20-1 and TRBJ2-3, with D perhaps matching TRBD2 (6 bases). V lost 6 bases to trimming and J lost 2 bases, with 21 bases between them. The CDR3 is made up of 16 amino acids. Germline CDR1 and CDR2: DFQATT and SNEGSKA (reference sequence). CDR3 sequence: CSAPTPLASPTDTQYF. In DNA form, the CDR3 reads TGCAGTGCCCCAACCCCTCTAGCGTCTCCCACAGATACGCAGTATTTT.

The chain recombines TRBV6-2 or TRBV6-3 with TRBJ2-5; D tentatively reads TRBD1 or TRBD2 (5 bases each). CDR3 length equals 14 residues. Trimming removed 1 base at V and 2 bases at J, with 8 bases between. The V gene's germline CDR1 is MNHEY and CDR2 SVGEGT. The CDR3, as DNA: TGTGCCAGCAGTTACTTGGGACCGCAAGAGACCCAGTACTTC. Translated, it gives CASSYLGPQETQYF.

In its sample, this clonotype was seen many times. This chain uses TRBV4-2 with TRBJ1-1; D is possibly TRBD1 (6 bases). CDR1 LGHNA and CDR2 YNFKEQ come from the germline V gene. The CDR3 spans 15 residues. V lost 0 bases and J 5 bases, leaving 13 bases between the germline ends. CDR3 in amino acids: CASSQDTIGGTEAFF. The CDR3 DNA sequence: TGTGCCAGCAGCCAAGATACGATAGGGGGGACTGAAGCTTTCTTT.

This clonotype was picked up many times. CDR3 protein: CATINRQARGTEAFF. The CDR3 nucleotides are TGTGCCACCATTAACAGACAGGCCCGGGGGACTGAAGCTTTCTTT. The J gene is TRBJ1-1, the V gene TRBV28; D might be TRBD1 (6 bases). The CDR3 runs 15 residues. Germline lookup yields CDR1 MDHEN and CDR2 SYDVKM. The germline V and J ends were trimmed by 10 bases and 5 bases, with 23 bases remaining between them.

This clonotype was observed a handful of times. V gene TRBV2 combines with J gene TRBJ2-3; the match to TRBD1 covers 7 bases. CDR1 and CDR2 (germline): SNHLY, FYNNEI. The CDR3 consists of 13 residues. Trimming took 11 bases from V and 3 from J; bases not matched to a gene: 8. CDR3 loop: CAASGQRTDTQYF. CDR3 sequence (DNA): TGTGCCGCCTCGGGACAGCGGACAGATACGCAGTATTTT. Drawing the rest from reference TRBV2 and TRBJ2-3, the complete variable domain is EPEVTQTPSHQVTQMGQEVILRCVPISNHLYFYWYRQILGQKVEFLVSFYNNEISEKSEIFDDQFSVERPDGSNFTLKIRSTKLEDSAMYFCAASGQRTDTQYFGPGTRLTVL.

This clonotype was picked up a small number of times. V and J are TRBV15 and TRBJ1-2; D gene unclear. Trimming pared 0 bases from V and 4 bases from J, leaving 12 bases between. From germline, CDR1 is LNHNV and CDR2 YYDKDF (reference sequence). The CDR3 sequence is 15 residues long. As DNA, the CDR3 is TGTGCCACCAGCAGAGATCTTGGAGCCCTCTATGGCTACACCTTC. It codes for CATSRDLGALYGYTF.

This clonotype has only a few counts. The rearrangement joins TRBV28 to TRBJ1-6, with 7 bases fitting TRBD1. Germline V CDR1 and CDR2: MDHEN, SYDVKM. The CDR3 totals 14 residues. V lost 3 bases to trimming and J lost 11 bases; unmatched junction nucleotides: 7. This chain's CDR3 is CASSFGGGNPPLHF. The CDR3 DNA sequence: TGTGCCAGCAGTTTTGGAGGGGGCAATCCACCCCTCCACTTT.

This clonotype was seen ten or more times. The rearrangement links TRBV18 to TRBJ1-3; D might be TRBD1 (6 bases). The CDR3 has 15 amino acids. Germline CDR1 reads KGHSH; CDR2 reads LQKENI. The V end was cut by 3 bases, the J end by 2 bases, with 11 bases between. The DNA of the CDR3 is TGTGCCAGCTCACCTCCCAACAGGGCTGGAAACACCATATATTTT. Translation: CASSPPNRAGNTIYF.

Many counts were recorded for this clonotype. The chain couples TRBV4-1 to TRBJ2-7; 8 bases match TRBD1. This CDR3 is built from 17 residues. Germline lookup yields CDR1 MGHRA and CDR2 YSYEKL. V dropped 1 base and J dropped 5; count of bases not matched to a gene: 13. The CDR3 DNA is TGCGCCAGCAGCCAAGCTTCTACCGGGTCAGGGGGCCACGAGCAGTACTTC. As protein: CASSQASTGSGGHEQYF.

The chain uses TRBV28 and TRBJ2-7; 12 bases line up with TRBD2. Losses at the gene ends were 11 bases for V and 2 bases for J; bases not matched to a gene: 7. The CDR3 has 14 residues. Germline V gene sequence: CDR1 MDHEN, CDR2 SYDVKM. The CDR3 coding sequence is TGTGCCGCCTCGACTAGCGGGGGTACCTACGAGCAGTACTTC. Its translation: CAASTSGGTYEQYF.

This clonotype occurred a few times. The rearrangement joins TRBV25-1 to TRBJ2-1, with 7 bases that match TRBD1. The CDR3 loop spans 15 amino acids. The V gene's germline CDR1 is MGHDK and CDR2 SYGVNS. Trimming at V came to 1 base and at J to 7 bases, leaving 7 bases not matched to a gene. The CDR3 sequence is CASSEFTGAPNEQFF. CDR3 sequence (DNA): TGTGCCAGCAGTGAATTCACAGGGGCTCCGAATGAGCAGTTCTTC. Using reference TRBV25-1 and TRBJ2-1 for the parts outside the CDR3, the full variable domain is EADIYQTPRYLVIGTGKKITLECSQTMGHDKMYWYQQDPGMELHLIHYSYGVNSTEKGDLSSESTVSRIRTEHFPLTLESARPSHTSQYLCASSEFTGAPNEQFFGPGTRLTVL.

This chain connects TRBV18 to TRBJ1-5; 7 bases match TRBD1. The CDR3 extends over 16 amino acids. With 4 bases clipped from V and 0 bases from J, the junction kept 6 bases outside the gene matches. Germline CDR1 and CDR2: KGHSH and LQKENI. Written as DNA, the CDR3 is TGTGCCAGCTCACGGACAGGTCCAAATAGCAATCAGCCCCAGCATTTT. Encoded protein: CASSRTGPNSNQPQHF.

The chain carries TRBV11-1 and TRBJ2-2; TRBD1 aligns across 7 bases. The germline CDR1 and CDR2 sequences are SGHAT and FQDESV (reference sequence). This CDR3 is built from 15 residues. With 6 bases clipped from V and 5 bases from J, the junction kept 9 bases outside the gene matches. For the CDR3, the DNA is TGTGCCAGCAGGCCAAGGGCAGGGGGAACCGGGGAGCTGTTTTTT. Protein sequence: CASRPRAGGTGELFF.

The CDR3, as DNA: TGTGCCAGCAGCTTACCCCATAGCAATCAGCCCCAGCATTTT. This codes for CASSLPHSNQPQHF. The rearrangement uses TRBV7-9 and TRBJ1-5; D is undetermined. V shed 2 bases and J shed 0 bases, with 5 bases lying between them. This CDR3 is built from 14 residues. The germline gives CDR1 SEHNR, CDR2 FQNEAQ (reference sequence).

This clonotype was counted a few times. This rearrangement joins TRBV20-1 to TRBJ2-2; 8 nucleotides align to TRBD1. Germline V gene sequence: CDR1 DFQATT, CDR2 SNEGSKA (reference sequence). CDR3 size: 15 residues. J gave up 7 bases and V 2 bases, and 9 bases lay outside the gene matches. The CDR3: CSARPARGQGGELFF. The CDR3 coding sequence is TGCAGTGCTAGACCTGCCAGGGGGCAGGGCGGGGAGCTGTTTTTT.

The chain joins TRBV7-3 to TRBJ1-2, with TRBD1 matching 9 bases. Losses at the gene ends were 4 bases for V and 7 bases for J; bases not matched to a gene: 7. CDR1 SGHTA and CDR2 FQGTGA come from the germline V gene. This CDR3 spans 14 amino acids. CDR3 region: CASSSKQGARGYTF. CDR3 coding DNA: TGTGCCAGCAGCTCCAAACAGGGGGCGCGTGGCTACACCTTC.

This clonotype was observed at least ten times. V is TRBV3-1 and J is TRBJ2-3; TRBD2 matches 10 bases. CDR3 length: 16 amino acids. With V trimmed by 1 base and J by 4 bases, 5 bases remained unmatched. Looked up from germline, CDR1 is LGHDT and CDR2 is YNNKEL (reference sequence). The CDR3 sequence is CASSQVLAGVPDTQYF. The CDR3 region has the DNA TGTGCCAGCAGCCAAGTTCTAGCGGGGGTACCAGATACGCAGTATTTT.

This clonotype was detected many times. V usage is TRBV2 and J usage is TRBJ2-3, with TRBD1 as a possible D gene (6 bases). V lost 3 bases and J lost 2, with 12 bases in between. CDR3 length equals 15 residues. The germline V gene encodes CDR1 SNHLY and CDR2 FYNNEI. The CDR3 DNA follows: TGTGCCAGCAGTGAGGAATACAGGGCCACAGATACGCAGTATTTT. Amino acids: CASSEEYRATDTQYF.

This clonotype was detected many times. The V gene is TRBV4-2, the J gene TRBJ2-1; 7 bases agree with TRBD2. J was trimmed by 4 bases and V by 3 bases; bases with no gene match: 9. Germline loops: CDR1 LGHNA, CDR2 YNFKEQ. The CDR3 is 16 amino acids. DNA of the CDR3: TGTGCCAGCAGCCAGACCGCGGGAGCGGGATACAATGAGCAGTTCTTC. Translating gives CASSQTAGAGYNEQFF.

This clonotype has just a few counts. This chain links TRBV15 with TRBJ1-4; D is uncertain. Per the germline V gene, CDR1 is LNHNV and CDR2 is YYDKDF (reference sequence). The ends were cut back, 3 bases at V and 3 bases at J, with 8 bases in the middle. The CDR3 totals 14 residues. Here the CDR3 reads CATSSRRSNEKLFF. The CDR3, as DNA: TGTGCCACCAGCAGCCGTCGGTCTAATGAAAAACTGTTTTTT.

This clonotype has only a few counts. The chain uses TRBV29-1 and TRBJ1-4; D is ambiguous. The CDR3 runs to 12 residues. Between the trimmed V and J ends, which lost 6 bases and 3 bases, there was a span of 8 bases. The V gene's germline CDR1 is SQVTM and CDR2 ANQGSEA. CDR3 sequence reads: CSVQTSNEKLFF. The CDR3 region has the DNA TGCAGCGTCCAGACATCTAATGAAAAACTGTTTTTT.

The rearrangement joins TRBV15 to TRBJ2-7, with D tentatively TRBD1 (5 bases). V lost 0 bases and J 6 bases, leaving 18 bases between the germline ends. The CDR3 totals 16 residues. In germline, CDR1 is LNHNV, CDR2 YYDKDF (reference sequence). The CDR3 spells CATSRDPGRARSEQYF. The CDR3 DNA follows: TGTGCCACCAGCAGAGATCCGGGCAGGGCCAGGAGCGAGCAGTACTTC.

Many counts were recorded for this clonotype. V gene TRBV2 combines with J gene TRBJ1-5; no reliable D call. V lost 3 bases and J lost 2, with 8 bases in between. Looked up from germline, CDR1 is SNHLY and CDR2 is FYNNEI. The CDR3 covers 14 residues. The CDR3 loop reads CASSDRGGNQPQHF. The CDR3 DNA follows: TGTGCCAGCAGTGATCGGGGAGGCAATCAGCCCCAGCATTTT. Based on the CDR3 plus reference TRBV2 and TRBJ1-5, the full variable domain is EPEVTQTPSHQVTQMGQEVILRCVPISNHLYFYWYRQILGQKVEFLVSFYNNEISEKSEIFDDQFSVERPDGSNFTLKIRSTKLEDSAMYFCASSDRGGNQPQHFGDGTRLSIL.

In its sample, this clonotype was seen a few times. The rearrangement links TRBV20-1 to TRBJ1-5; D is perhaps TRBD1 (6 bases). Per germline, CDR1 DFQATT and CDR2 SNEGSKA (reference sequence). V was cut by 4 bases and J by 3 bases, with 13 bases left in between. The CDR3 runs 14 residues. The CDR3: CSATMDSINQPQHF. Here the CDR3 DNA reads TGCAGTGCTACCATGGACAGTATCAATCAGCCCCAGCATTTT.

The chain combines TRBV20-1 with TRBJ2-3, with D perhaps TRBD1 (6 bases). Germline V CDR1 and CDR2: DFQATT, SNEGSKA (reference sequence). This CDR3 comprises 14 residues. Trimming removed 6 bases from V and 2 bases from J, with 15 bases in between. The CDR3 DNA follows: TGCAGTGCCTCTACAGGGTTCCTCACAGATACGCAGTATTTT. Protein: CSASTGFLTDTQYF.